This entry describes one T cell receptor (beta chain). The entry originates in a study of technical replicates of blood from a handful of donors. TCRdb's table, derived via immunoSEQ multiplex PCR, lists solely in-frame clones and lacks some. The data contain 68,000 or so clones, 91% of them seen just once; the ten biggest clones take up over 4%. The V end was cut by 4 bases, the J end by 2 bases, with 12 bases between. CDR3 length: 14 residues. Per the germline V gene, CDR1 is SQVTM and CDR2 is ANQGSEA. Sequences were obtained from PBMCs. This receptor was identified in a human donor in good health. Some clones in this sample may be carry-over from other donors' samples. The V gene is TRBV29-1, the J gene TRBJ1-3; possibly TRBD1 for D (6 bases). CDR3 region: CSVGAQGTGNTIYF. As DNA, the CDR3 is TGCAGCGTTGGGGCACAGGGAACTGGAAACACCATATATTTT.